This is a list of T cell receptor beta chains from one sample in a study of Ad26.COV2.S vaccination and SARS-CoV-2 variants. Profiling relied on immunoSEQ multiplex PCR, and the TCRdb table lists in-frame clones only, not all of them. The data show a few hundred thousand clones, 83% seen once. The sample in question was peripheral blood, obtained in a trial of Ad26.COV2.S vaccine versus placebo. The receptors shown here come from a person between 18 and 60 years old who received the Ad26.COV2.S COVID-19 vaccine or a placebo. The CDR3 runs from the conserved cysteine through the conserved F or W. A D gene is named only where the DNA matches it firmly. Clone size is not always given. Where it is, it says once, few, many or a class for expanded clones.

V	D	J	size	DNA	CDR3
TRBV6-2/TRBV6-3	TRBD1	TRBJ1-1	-	TGTGCCAGCAGTTACGGTAGGGGGCAACTGGACACTGAAGCTTTCTTT	CASSYGRGQLDTEAFF
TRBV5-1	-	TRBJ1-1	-	TGCGCCAGCAGCTTGAGAACAGGGAGTAGGACTGAAGCTTTCTTT	CASSLRTGSRTEAFF
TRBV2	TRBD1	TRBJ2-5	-	TGTGCCACCTCGACCGGGACAGGGCAAGAGACCCAGTACTTC	CATSTGTGQETQYF
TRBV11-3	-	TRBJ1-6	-	TGTGCCAGCAGCTTTAAGGGGTTACCCCTCCACTTT	CASSFKGLPLHF
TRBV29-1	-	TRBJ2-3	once	TGCAGCGTGGCAATACAGGCTACAGATACGCAGTATTTT	CSVAIQATDTQYF
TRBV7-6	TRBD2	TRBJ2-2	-	TGTGCCAGCAGCTCCGAGGTGGGACTAGCTTTCGGGGAGCTGTTTTTT	CASSSEVGLAFGELFF
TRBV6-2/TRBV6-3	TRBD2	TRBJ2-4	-	TGTGCCAGCAGTCTCCTGGGACTAGCGGGGGGGCCCAAAAACATTCAGTACTTC	CASSLLGLAGGPKNIQYF
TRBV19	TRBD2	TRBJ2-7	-	TGTGCCAGTAGTATTTCCGGGGCTAGCGGAACCTACGAGCAGTACTTC	CASSISGASGTYEQYF
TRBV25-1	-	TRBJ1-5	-	TGTGCCAGCAGTGCACGGGGCAGGGGCGCACAGCCCCAGCATTTT	CASSARGRGAQPQHF
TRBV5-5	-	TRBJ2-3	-	TGTGCCAGCAGCTTGATCAGGGTCACAGATACGCAGTATTTT	CASSLIRVTDTQYF
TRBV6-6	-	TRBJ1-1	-	TGTGCCAGCATCTGGTGGGGGAAATCGAACACTGAAGCTTTCTTT	CASIWWGKSNTEAFF
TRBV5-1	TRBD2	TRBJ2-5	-	TGCGCCAGCAGCTCGGGAAGTTTAGCGGGCCAAGAGACCCAGTACTTC	CASSSGSLAGQETQYF
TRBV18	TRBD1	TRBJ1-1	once	TGTGCCAGCCAGGGGGGGGTGAACACTGAAGCTTTCTTT	CASQGGVNTEAFF
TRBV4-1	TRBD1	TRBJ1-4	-	TGCGCCAGCAGCCTAATAGGGACAGGGCGGGGGGAAAAACTGTTTTTT	CASSLIGTGRGEKLFF
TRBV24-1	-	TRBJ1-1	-	TGTGCCACCAGTGATTCCGGTACAGGGAGCACTGAAGCTTTCTTT	CATSDSGTGSTEAFF
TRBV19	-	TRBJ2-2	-	TGTGCCAGTGTGGGCGGGACGTACACCGGGGAGCTGTTTTTT	CASVGGTYTGELFF
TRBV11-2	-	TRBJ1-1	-	TGTGCCAGCAGCCGGGCGAATGGAGCGAACACTGAAGCTTTCTTT	CASSRANGANTEAFF
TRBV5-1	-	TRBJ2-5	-	TGCGCCAGCAGCTTTGAAGAGACCCAGTACTTC	CASSFEETQYF
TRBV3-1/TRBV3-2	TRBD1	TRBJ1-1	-	TGTGCCAGCAGCCCCTATGGACAGGGTTTGAACACTGAAGCTTTCTTT	CASSPYGQGLNTEAFF
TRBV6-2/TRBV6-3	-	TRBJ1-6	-	TGTGCCAGCAGTTACACGATTGCGTCTTCACCCCTCCACTTT	CASSYTIASSPLHF
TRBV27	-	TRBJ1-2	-	TGTGCCAGCAGTTACCGGGCAGGGAGTGGCTACACCTTC	CASSYRAGSGYTF
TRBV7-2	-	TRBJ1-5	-	TGTGCCAGCAGCCTCTCGTACTCAGGCTATAGCAATCAGCCCCAGCATTTT	CASSLSYSGYSNQPQHF
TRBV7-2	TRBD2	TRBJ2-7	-	TGTGCCAGCAGCCCCCGGCCTAGCGGGGCAGGCTCAGAGCAGTACTTC	CASSPRPSGAGSEQYF
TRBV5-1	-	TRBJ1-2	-	TGCGCCAGCAGCAGACTACGAACTCCGAACTTGGGCTACACCTTC	CASSRLRTPNLGYTF
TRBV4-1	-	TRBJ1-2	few	TGCGCCAGCAAGAGGCTCGGCAACGACTATGGCTACACCTTC	CASKRLGNDYGYTF
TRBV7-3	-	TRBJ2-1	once	TGTGCCAGCAGCTTAACGCCCAATGAGCAGTTCTTC	CASSLTPNEQFF
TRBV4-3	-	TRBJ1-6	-	TGCGCCAGCAGCCAAGATTTTGTCAATTCACCCCTCCACTTT	CASSQDFVNSPLHF
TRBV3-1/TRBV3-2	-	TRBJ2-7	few	TGTGCCAGCAGCCCGGGTGGAGGGTTTGAGTACTTC	CASSPGGGFEYF
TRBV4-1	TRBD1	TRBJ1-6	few	TGCGCCAGCAGCCAAGCTACAGGGGGCAATTCACCCCTCCACTTT	CASSQATGGNSPLHF
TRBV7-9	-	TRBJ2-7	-	TGTGCCAGCAGCTTCGAGACAACCACCTACGAGCAGTACTTC	CASSFETTTYEQYF
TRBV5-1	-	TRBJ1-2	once	TGCGCCAGCAGCTTGGGGGGAGCTTTCTATGGCTACACCTTC	CASSLGGAFYGYTF
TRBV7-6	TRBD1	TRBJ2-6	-	TGTGCCAGCAGCTTATACCCCCCGGGACAGGGGCTCCCCTCTGGGGCCAACGTCCTGACTTTC	CASSLYPPGQGLPSGANVLTF
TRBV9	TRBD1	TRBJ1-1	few	TGTGCCAGCAGCGACCGGGACAGGTCTGTCATGAACACTGAAGCTTTCTTT	CASSDRDRSVMNTEAFF
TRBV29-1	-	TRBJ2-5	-	TGCAGCGTTATCTTTACAGGGCAGGGAGAGACCCAGTACTTC	CSVIFTGQGETQYF
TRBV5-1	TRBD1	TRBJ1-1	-	TGCGCCAGCAGCTTGACCCTGACAGGGGGCACTGAAGCTTTCTTT	CASSLTLTGGTEAFF
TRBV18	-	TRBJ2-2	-	TGTGCCAGCTCAGGAGCGGCCGCCGGGGAGCTGTTTTTT	CASSGAAAGELFF
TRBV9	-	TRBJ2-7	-	TGTGCCAGCAGCGTAGGGCTAGCGACCCACGAGCAGTACTTC	CASSVGLATHEQYF
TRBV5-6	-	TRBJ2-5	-	TGTGCCAGCAGCTTGGGGGTTGAGAGTACCCAGTACTTC	CASSLGVESTQYF
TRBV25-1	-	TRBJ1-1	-	TGTGCCAGCAGCCCGGGAGGAGCGTTGAGAGCTTTCTTT	CASSPGGALRAFF
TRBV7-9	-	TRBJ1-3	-	TGTGCCAGCAGCTCAACGGTATTTCCCTCTGGTAGAAACACCATATATTTT	CASSSTVFPSGRNTIYF
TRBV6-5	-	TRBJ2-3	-	TGTGCCAGCAGTTTAATACTTACAGATACGCAGTATTTT	CASSLILTDTQYF
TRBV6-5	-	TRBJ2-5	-	TGTGCCAGCAGTTCGGACGGAAGTCAAGAGACCCAGTACTTC	CASSSDGSQETQYF
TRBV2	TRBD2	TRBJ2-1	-	TGTGCCAGCATTTCGACTAGCGGGGGGGCCAATGAGCAGTTCTTC	CASISTSGGANEQFF
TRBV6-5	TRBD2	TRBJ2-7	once	TGTGCCAGCAGACCTGGACTAGCGGGAGGAAAGCAGTACTTC	CASRPGLAGGKQYF
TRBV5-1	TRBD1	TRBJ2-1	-	TGCGCCAGCAGCTTTGGGACAGGGACTGAGCAGTTCTTC	CASSFGTGTEQFF
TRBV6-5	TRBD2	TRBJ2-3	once	TGTGCCAGCAGTTACGGGTTGGCGGGAGGCACAGATACGCAGTATTTT	CASSYGLAGGTDTQYF
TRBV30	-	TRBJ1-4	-	TGTGCCTGGAGAGACGGTAATGAAAAACTGTTTTTT	CAWRDGNEKLFF
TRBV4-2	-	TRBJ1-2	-	TGTGCCAGCAGCCAAGCGCGGGGGGAGGATGGCTACACCTTC	CASSQARGEDGYTF
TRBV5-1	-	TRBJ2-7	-	TGCGCCAGCCCCCTACCGGCGTCCTACGAGCAGTACTTC	CASPLPASYEQYF
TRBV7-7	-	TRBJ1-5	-	TGTGCCAGCAGCCCCGAGCCCCCAACAGGGAACAATCAGCCCCAGCATTTT	CASSPEPPTGNNQPQHF
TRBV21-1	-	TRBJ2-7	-	TGTGCCAGCAGCAAAGGGGCGGGCGCGGGGGCCTTCTACGAGCAGTACTTC	CASSKGAGAGAFYEQYF
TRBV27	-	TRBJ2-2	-	TGTGCCAGCAGTTTGCAGTACTCTACCGGGGAGCTGTTTTTT	CASSLQYSTGELFF
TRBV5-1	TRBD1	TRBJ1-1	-	TGCGCCAGCAGCTTGCAGGGGGGGAACACTGAAGCTTTCTTT	CASSLQGGNTEAFF
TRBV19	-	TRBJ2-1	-	TGTGCCAGTAGTTCCGATCGGTTATACAATGAGCAGTTCTTC	CASSSDRLYNEQFF
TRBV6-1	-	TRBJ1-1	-	TGTGCCAGCAGTCAAGCGCACATGAACACTGAAGCTTTCTTT	CASSQAHMNTEAFF
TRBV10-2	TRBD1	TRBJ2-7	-	TGCGCCAGCAGAACCCTAAATTGGGGACAGTTCGAAGGTTGGTACTTC	CASRTLNWGQFEGWYF
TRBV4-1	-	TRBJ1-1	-	TGCGCCAGCAGCCCCTTAGTGGCTGACATGAACACTGAAGCTTTCTTT	CASSPLVADMNTEAFF
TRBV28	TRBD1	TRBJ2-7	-	TGTGCCAGCAGACCACAGGGGACCCCCTACGAGCAGTACTTC	CASRPQGTPYEQYF
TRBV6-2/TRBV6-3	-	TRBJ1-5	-	TGTGCCAGCAGTTACCACAGGCGTTCGAATCAGCCCCAGCATTTT	CASSYHRRSNQPQHF